A single sample is the source of the 13 T cell receptor beta chains below, sequenced in a study. One entry per CDR3 protein results from TCRdb running MiXCR on the 5' RACE reads. The table records about 57,000 distinct CDR3 sequences, more than 25% of them present only once. Material: tumor-infiltrating memory CD4+ T cells sorted from the breast tumor. The sample's subset: memory CD4+ T cells, CD4+CD45RO+CD25-. Receptors originate from a female donor with breast cancer.

This clonotype was counted only a few times. The chain is built from TRBV5-1 and TRBJ1-1, with a weak D call TRBD1 (6 bases). Germline CDR1 SGHRS, CDR2 YFSETQ. Trimming took off 4 bases at V and 5 bases at J, with 15 bases between the two ends. The length of the CDR3 is 14 residues. The CDR3 nucleotides read TGCGCCAGCAGCCTGGTTACAGGACAGACTGAAGCTTTCTTT. Translated, it gives CASSLVTGQTEAFF.

The chain employs TRBV30 and TRBJ2-2; TRBD1 agrees at 8 bases. The CDR3 length is 14 residues. V lost 7 bases to trimming and J lost 0 bases; unmatched junction nucleotides: 4. Germline V gene sequence: CDR1 GTSNPN, CDR2 SVGIG (reference sequence). For the CDR3, the DNA is TGTGCCTCCAGGGGGCAGGCGAACACCGGGGAGCTGTTTTTT. Protein: CASRGQANTGELFF.

V gene TRBV12-3 or TRBV12-4 combines with J gene TRBJ1-1; no clear D. V was pared by 3 bases and J by 1 base, with 3 bases between. The CDR3 spans 12 residues. Here the CDR3 reads CASSLWNTEAFF. CDR3 nucleotide sequence: TGTGCCAGCAGTTTGTGGAACACTGAAGCTTTCTTT.

The table lists this clonotype with a few counts. This chain uses TRBV7-6 with TRBJ2-4; 7 positions agree with TRBD2. V shed 1 base, J shed 6 bases, and the junction held 3 bases outside the gene matches. Per germline, CDR1 SGHVS and CDR2 FNYEAQ. The CDR3 loop spans 14 amino acids. CDR3 region: CASSLGEGSNIQYF. CDR3 sequence (DNA): TGTGCCAGCAGCTTAGGGGAGGGATCAAACATTCAGTACTTC.

In its sample, this clonotype was seen many times. The chain carries TRBV7-2 and TRBJ2-1; D is unclear. CDR1 SGHTA and CDR2 FQGNSA come from the germline V gene. The CDR3 loop spans 13 amino acids. Trimming took 5 bases from V and 15 from J, leaving 20 bases between them. CDR3 region: CASSVTLQLEWFF. The CDR3 region has the DNA TGTGCCAGCAGCGTAACCCTACAATTAGAGTGGTTCTTC.

This clonotype showed up many times. The J gene is TRBJ1-4, the V gene TRBV6-5; D remains unclear. Germline CDR1 and CDR2: MNHEY and SVGAGI. V lost 6 bases to trimming and J lost 4 bases, with 9 bases between them. The CDR3 has 13 amino acids. The DNA of the CDR3 is TGTGCCAGCAGGACGACAAGTAATGAAAAACTGTTTTTT. Protein product: CASRTTSNEKLFF.

This clonotype was found a few times. The chain carries TRBV6-5 and TRBJ2-4; the D is unclear. V gave up 5 bases and J gave up 8 bases, with 16 bases separating them. The CDR3 is 14 residues long. Germline CDR1 and CDR2: MNHEY and SVGAGI. CDR3 DNA sequence: TGTGCCAGCAGTGATTTTCGCCCTACAGACATTCAGTACTTC. It is translated as CASSDFRPTDIQYF.

The chain employs TRBV6-6 and TRBJ2-5, with D hard to call. V lost 2 bases to trimming and J lost 5 bases, with 9 bases between them. The germline gives CDR1 MNHNY, CDR2 SVGAGI (reference sequence). The CDR3 spans 13 residues. The CDR3 here is CASSYGSQETQYF. CDR3 DNA: TGTGCCAGCAGTTACGGCTCCCAGGAGACCCAGTACTTC.

The rearrangement joins TRBV2 to TRBJ1-2, with a weak D call TRBD1 (6 bases). Looked up from germline, CDR1 is SNHLY and CDR2 is FYNNEI. CDR3 length: 13 amino acids. Trimming shortened V by 4 bases and J by 4 bases, and 10 bases separated the two germline ends. The CDR3 reads CASSAGQSYGYTF. The DNA of the CDR3 is TGTGCCAGCAGTGCCGGACAGTCCTATGGCTACACCTTC.

This clonotype turned up a few times. V is TRBV12-3 or TRBV12-4 and J is TRBJ1-1, with D perhaps matching TRBD1 (5 bases). Trimming removed 4 bases at V and 14 bases at J, with 14 bases between. The CDR3 has 11 amino acids. CDR3 in DNA: TGTGCCAGCAGTTGGGGGAGGGACGCCTTCTTT. Amino acids: CASSWGRDAFF.

By frequency in the sample, this clonotype is medium-sized. The rearrangement links TRBV7-2 to TRBJ2-3; D unclear. V was cut by 0 bases and J by 5 bases, with 12 bases left in between. Per germline, CDR1 SGHTA and CDR2 FQGNSA. The CDR3 is 15 residues long. CDR3 DNA: TGTGCCAGCAGCTTAGCCACGGGCGTCGGAGATACGCAGTATTTT. It encodes CASSLATGVGDTQYF.

There are a few counts of this clonotype. The chain links TRBV6-5 to TRBJ2-1, with D unclear. CDR1 and CDR2 (germline): MNHEY, SVGAGI. CDR3 length: 15 residues. The ends were cut back, 6 bases at V and 0 bases at J, with 12 bases in the middle. CDR3 amino acids: CASSNDGVSYNEQFF. CDR3 DNA: TGTGCCAGCAGCAACGACGGTGTCTCCTACAATGAGCAGTTCTTC.

This clonotype showed up just a few times. V and J are TRBV5-4 and TRBJ2-5; 8 nucleotides align to TRBD1. V gave up 3 bases and J gave up 5 bases; unmatched junction bases: 6. This CDR3 comprises 14 residues. Germline CDR1 reads SGHNT; CDR2 reads YYREEE (reference sequence). The CDR3 sequence is CASSSKQGDETQYF. For the CDR3, the DNA is TGTGCCAGCAGCTCTAAACAGGGGGATGAGACCCAGTACTTC.